This record concerns one T cell receptor (beta chain) sequence. What it binds is unknown. The sample originates from a study of shared clonotypes between healthy human individuals. Study conclusions and caveats: Only a few donors were included, so the genetic and exposure-history diversity represented was limited. Blood was the sole source, and tissue repertoires probably differ.

Trimming left V 1 base short and J 5 bases short, with 9 bases between. Germline-derived CDR1 and CDR2 are SEHNR and FQNEAQ (reference sequence). This CDR3 has 13 amino acids. Each subset's genomic DNA was split evenly across several immunoSEQ plates. Each PCR replicate run on unsorted PBMC took in 300 ng DNA, around 30,000 T cell genomes. Assay used: immunoSEQ multiplex PCR; TCRdb lists only in-frame clones, some missing. The table lists about 470,000 clones, about 76% of them singletons. Input material: PBMCs. This clonotype originated in a woman aged 40 to 50 in good health. Some clones in this sample may be carry-over from other donors' samples. V is TRBV7-9 and J is TRBJ2-7; no firm D call. CDR3 in DNA: TGTGCCAGCAGCTTAGAGTATTCCCACGAGCAGTACTTC. Translating gives CASSLEYSHEQYF.